This TCR beta chain was profiled in a study of blood T cell repertoires in COVID-19. Germline loops: CDR1 SNHLY, CDR2 FYNNEI. Trimming removed 3 bases from V and 4 bases from J, with 12 bases in between. This CDR3 has 15 residues. Method: immunoSEQ multiplex PCR; TCRdb's copy keeps in-frame clones and lacks some. The sample shows some 150,000 clones, about 86% of them seen only once. This TCR derives from a woman aged 55-70 years with acute or convalescent COVID-19. Sample: peripheral blood. The V call is TRBV2, the J call TRBJ1-4; D unresolved. The CDR3 loop is CASSDVAENNEKLFF. CDR3 nucleotide sequence: TGTGCCAGCAGTGATGTGGCAGAAAATAATGAAAAACTGTTTTTT. Drawing the rest from reference TRBV2 and TRBJ1-4, the complete variable domain is EPEVTQTPSHQVTQMGQEVILRCVPISNHLYFYWYRQILGQKVEFLVSFYNNEISEKSEIFDDQFSVERPDGSNFTLKIRSTKLEDSAMYFCASSDVAENNEKLFFGSGTQLSVL.